This TCR beta chain was retrieved from a study of cytomegalovirus exposure and HLA in healthy donors. Study-wide points: It was reportedly the case that the classifier diagnosed cytomegalovirus status with high specificity and sensitivity. The study listed some 160 cytomegalovirus-associated TCR beta chains.

The donors belonged to the roughly 130-subject validation cohort, separate from the roughly 710-subject first cohort. As regards this clone: As yet, its antigen is unknown. One junction end does not reproduce the germline sequence, and a read error may be involved.

Per the germline V gene, CDR1 is PRHDT and CDR2 is FYEKMQ (reference sequence). The CDR3 extends over 16 amino acids. Assay used: immunoSEQ multiplex PCR; TCRdb lists only in-frame clones, some missing. The table has 95,000 to 150,000 clones, 75% to 90% seen once. This sequence originates from a young woman in good health and CMV-seronegative. The chain has TRBV13 and TRBJ2-3; 9 bases are a match to TRBD1. The specimen was PBMCs. The chain's CDR3 is CASSIGQGRSTDTQYF. The CDR3 coding sequence is TGTGCCAGCAGCATAGGACAGGGGCGTAGCACAGATACGCAGTATTTT.